This is a list of T cell receptor beta chains from one sample in a study of shared clonotypes between healthy human individuals. Profiled with immunoSEQ multiplex PCR; TCRdb holds only in-frame clones, not every one. The repertoire has fewer than 400,000 clones, around two thirds of them found once; the top ten carry 10%. Sequencing used memory CD4+ T cells sorted from blood. These receptors all come from a man aged 25 to 45 in good health. Each CDR3 is given with its conserved first and last residue. D genes are given only for firm matches. Clone size, where shown, is once, few, many, or a class for clones that have expanded.

size	J	V	D	DNA	CDR3
.	TRBJ2-1	TRBV7-6	.	TGTGCCAGCAGCTTCCCCGGCAATGAGCAGTTCTTC	CASSFPGNEQFF
.	TRBJ1-4	TRBV19	.	TGTGCCAGTAGTGGAGCAAGGGTTGGAGGTGCAACTAATGAAAAACTGTTTTTT	CASSGARVGGATNEKLFF
.	TRBJ1-4	TRBV6-1	.	TGTGCCAGCAGTACAGGGTGGACTAATGAAAAACTGTTTTTT	CASSTGWTNEKLFF
.	TRBJ1-5	TRBV6-6	.	TGTGCCACCTGCGGACAGAGCAATCAGCCCCAGCATTTT	CATCGQSNQPQHF
.	TRBJ1-4	TRBV10-1	TRBD1	TGCGCCAGCAGTGATGGACAGGCAACTAATGAAAAACTGTTTTTT	CASSDGQATNEKLFF
.	TRBJ1-2	TRBV28	.	TGTGCCACCTCTCAATTACCAGCTGGCTACACCTTC	CATSQLPAGYTF
.	TRBJ2-7	TRBV9	.	TGTGCCAGCAGCGTAGGGAGCAGCGCCTACGAGCAGTACTTC	CASSVGSSAYEQYF
once	TRBJ2-1	TRBV9	TRBD2	TGTGCCAGCAGCGTAGAAGCGGGAGTTATTCGGGAGCAGTTCTTC	CASSVEAGVIREQFF
.	TRBJ2-7	TRBV7-2	TRBD2	TGTGCCAGCAGCCCGCCGGGACTAGCGGGAGCCGAGCAGTACTTC	CASSPPGLAGAEQYF
.	TRBJ1-1	TRBV4-2	TRBD1	TGTGCCAGCAGCCAAGAAGGGGGCAGGGATGCTTTCTTT	CASSQEGGRDAFF
.	TRBJ2-7	TRBV6-5	TRBD1	TGTGCCAGCAGTTCCGACAGGGTAAGGGTCAACGAGCAGTACTTC	CASSSDRVRVNEQYF
many	TRBJ2-7	TRBV7-2	.	TGTGCCAGCAGCAGAGCGGGGGCAGGGGGACCCGACGAGCAGTACTTC	CASSRAGAGGPDEQYF
few	TRBJ1-4	TRBV5-1	.	TGCGCCAGCAGCTTAGGGGTGTCGAACGAAAAACTGTTTTTT	CASSLGVSNEKLFF
.	TRBJ2-4	TRBV5-6	.	TGTGCCAGCAGCTTGGTGCCGAGGAATCTAGCCAAAAACATTCAGTACTTC	CASSLVPRNLAKNIQYF
.	TRBJ2-2	TRBV7-3	.	TGTGCCAGCAGCTCCCGAACCACCCCGAACACCGGGGAGCTGTTTTTT	CASSSRTTPNTGELFF
.	TRBJ1-2	TRBV18	.	TGTGCCAGCTCACCTCTGGGGGCGGAGAACTATGGCTACACCTTC	CASSPLGAENYGYTF
.	TRBJ1-3	TRBV15	.	TGTGCCACCAGCCCAAGGGATTTGGCATTCTCTGGAAACACCATATATTTT	CATSPRDLAFSGNTIYF
.	TRBJ2-7	TRBV18	.	TGTGCCAGCTCACCGAGTCAGGATTACGAGCAGTACTTC	CASSPSQDYEQYF
.	TRBJ1-3	TRBV7-9	.	TGTGCCAGCAGCTTAAGCCTCTCTGGAAACACCATATATTTT	CASSLSLSGNTIYF
.	TRBJ2-3	TRBV4-1	.	TGCGCCAGCAGCCCCCCTTCCTCATCGGGCCATGGGACAGATACGCAGTATTTT	CASSPPSSSGHGTDTQYF
many	TRBJ1-1	TRBV19	.	TGTGCCAGTAGTATAGGGATCGGGCAGTTGGGGCGGGCTGAAGCTTTCTTT	CASSIGIGQLGRAEAFF
.	TRBJ2-2	TRBV6-5	TRBD2	TGTGCCAGCAGTTCCCCAAATAGCGGGTTCACCGGGGAGCTGTTTTTT	CASSSPNSGFTGELFF
few	TRBJ1-5	TRBV19	.	TGTGCCAGTAGTACCCAGCCCCAGCATTTT	CASSTQPQHF
many	TRBJ2-5	TRBV19	TRBD1	TGTGCCAGTAGTATAGGACAGGGAGATACAGAGACCCAGTACTTC	CASSIGQGDTETQYF
.	TRBJ2-3	TRBV11-3	TRBD1	TGTGCCAGCAGCGCAGACAGGGCAGATACGCAGTATTTT	CASSADRADTQYF
.	TRBJ1-1	TRBV2	.	TGTGCCAGCAGTCTAGAAGTCTCCCATACTGAAGCTTTCTTT	CASSLEVSHTEAFF
.	TRBJ2-7	TRBV7-9	TRBD1	TGTGCCAGCAGCTCCTCAGGGGGAAGTGACGAGCAGTACTTC	CASSSSGGSDEQYF
.	TRBJ1-3	TRBV2	.	TGTGCCAGCTCAAGGGAAAACACCATATATTTT	CASSRENTIYF
.	TRBJ2-7	TRBV7-8	.	TGTGCCAGCAGCTTAGCGGGACCCCGGAGGGTCGAGCAGTACTTC	CASSLAGPRRVEQYF
.	TRBJ2-5	TRBV6-1	.	TGTGCCAGCAGTGTACAGTACCAAGAGACCCAGTACTTC	CASSVQYQETQYF
.	TRBJ2-7	TRBV18	.	TGTGCCAGCTCACCACACCCTAGCGACGAGCAGTACTTC	CASSPHPSDEQYF
many	TRBJ1-2	TRBV6-1	.	TGTGCCAGCAGCGCACAAGGTGTCTATGGCTACACCTTC	CASSAQGVYGYTF
.	TRBJ1-4	TRBV18	TRBD1	TGTGCCAGCTCACCTAAGTCGACAGGGGGCCGTGAAAAACTGTTTTTT	CASSPKSTGGREKLFF
.	TRBJ2-3	TRBV28	.	TGTGCCAGCAGTAGACGCTTTTATACGCAGTATTTT	CASSRRFYTQYF
.	TRBJ2-2	TRBV11-2	.	TGTGCCAGCAGCTCCGCTGGGGGGCGGGACACCGGGGAGCTGTTTTTT	CASSSAGGRDTGELFF
.	TRBJ1-5	TRBV11-2	TRBD1	TGTGCCAGCAGCTTAGCAGGGGGCGATCAGCCCCAGCATTTT	CASSLAGGDQPQHF
.	TRBJ2-1	TRBV6-4	TRBD2	TGTGCCAGGCGGCGGGAGGGCCATAATGAGCAGTTCTTC	CARRREGHNEQFF
few	TRBJ2-1	TRBV2	TRBD2	TGTGCCAGCAGTGAAATCCGAGCGGGAGGGCCAAACAATGAGCAGTTCTTC	CASSEIRAGGPNNEQFF
few	TRBJ1-1	TRBV5-1	.	TGCGCCAGCAGCTTGGGGGGGAACACTGAAGCTTTCTTT	CASSLGGNTEAFF
few	TRBJ2-1	TRBV12-5	.	TGTGCTAGTGGAATAGCGACTCAGAGACACAATGAGCAGTTCTTC	CASGIATQRHNEQFF
.	TRBJ2-3	TRBV11-2	.	TGTGCCAGCAGCTGGAGGGGGGGAACAGATACGCAGTATTTT	CASSWRGGTDTQYF
few	TRBJ2-3	TRBV2	.	TGTGCCAGCAGTGTTGGAGGAGGCGTTGGAGATACGCAGTATTTT	CASSVGGGVGDTQYF
.	TRBJ2-1	TRBV28	.	TGTGCCACCGATCTGGGGGCAGCGAAGAACAATGAGCAGTTCTTC	CATDLGAAKNNEQFF
.	TRBJ2-3	TRBV7-6	.	TGTGCCAGCAGCTTAGAAATGGAGGGCGGGACAGATACGCAGTATTTT	CASSLEMEGGTDTQYF
.	TRBJ2-1	TRBV5-4	TRBD2	TGTGCCAGCAGCCCGGGACTAGCGGGAGGTAATGAGCAGTTCTTC	CASSPGLAGGNEQFF
.	TRBJ2-7	TRBV11-2	TRBD2	TGTGCCAGCAGCTCCCCCCGGGGGGGTCTCGAGCAGTACTTC	CASSSPRGGLEQYF
.	TRBJ2-7	TRBV5-1	.	TGCGCCAGCAGCTTGGGGGAAGATACCTACGAGCAGTACTTC	CASSLGEDTYEQYF
.	TRBJ2-5	TRBV18	.	TGTGCCAGCTCACCTACTGCCCGGGGGGAGACCCAGTACTTC	CASSPTARGETQYF
once	TRBJ2-2	TRBV5-1	TRBD2	TGCGCCAGCAGCTTGACTAGCGGGAGTATCGGGGAGCTGTTTTTT	CASSLTSGSIGELFF
.	TRBJ1-5	TRBV10-2	.	TGCGCCAGCAGGGCGGGACGGACCAATCAGCCCCAGCATTTT	CASRAGRTNQPQHF
.	TRBJ2-1	TRBV18	.	TGTGCCAGCTCACCTACGGCCCATAACAATGAGCAGTTCTTC	CASSPTAHNNEQFF
.	TRBJ2-7	TRBV5-1	TRBD1	TGCGCCAGCAGCTCGGGACAGGGGATTTTGTTCTACGAGCAGTACTTC	CASSSGQGILFYEQYF
.	TRBJ2-1	TRBV5-6	TRBD1	TGTGCCAGCAGGGCAACCCAGGGGGCGAGCAACAATGAGCAGTTCTTC	CASRATQGASNNEQFF
.	TRBJ2-6	TRBV9	.	TGTGCCAGCAGCCCTACACAGGGCTCTGGGGCCAACGTCCTGACTTTC	CASSPTQGSGANVLTF
.	TRBJ1-2	TRBV2	.	TGTGCCAGCATACCCGGGCGGGGGAGAAATAACTATGGCTACACCTTC	CASIPGRGRNNYGYTF
.	TRBJ2-1	TRBV6-1	.	TGTGCCAGCAGGAGACTGGGTGTTGGTGAGCAGTTCTTC	CASRRLGVGEQFF
once	TRBJ2-2	TRBV10-1	.	TGCGCCAGCAGTGAAAGTCAGGGAGTGGGCACCGGGGAGCTGTTTTTT	CASSESQGVGTGELFF